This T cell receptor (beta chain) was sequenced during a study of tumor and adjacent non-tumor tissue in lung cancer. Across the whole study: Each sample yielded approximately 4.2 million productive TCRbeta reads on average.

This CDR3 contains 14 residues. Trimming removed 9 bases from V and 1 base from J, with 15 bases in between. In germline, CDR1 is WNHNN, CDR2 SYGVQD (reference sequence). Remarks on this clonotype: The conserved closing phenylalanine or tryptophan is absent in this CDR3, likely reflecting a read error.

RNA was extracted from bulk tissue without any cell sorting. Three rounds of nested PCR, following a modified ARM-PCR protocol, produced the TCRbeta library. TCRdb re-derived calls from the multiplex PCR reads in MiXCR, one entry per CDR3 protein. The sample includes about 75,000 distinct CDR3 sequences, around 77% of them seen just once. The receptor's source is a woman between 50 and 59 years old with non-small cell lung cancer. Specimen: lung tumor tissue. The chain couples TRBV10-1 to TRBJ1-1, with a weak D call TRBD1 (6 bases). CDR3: CASSPQGSNTEAFL. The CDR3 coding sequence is TGCGCCAGTAGTCCTCAGGGGTCGAACACTGAAGCTTTCTTA.